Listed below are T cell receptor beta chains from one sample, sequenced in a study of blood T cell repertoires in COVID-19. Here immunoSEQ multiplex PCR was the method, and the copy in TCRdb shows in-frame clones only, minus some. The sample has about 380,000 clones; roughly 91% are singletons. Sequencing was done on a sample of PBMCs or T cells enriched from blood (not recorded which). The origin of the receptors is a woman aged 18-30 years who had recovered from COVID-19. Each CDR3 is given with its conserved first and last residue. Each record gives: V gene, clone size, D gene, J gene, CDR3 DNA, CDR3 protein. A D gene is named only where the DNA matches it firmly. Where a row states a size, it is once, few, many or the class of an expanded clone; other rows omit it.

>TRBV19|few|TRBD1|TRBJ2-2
TGTGCCAGTAGTATGGGGATACAGGGGGCGGAAGCGGAGCTGTTTTTT
CASSMGIQGAEAELFF
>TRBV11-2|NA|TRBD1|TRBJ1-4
TGTGCCAGCAGCTTAGATCTCGACAGGGGGAATTCGGTGGAAAAACTGTTTTTT
CASSLDLDRGNSVEKLFF
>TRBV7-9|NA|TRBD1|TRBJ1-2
TGTGCCAGCAGGACAGACAGGGCTGATGGCTACACCTTC
CASRTDRADGYTF
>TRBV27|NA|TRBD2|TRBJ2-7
TGTGCCAGCAGTTTTACTAGCGGGGGGGTTTACGAGCAGTACTTC
CASSFTSGGVYEQYF
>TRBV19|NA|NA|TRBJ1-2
TGTGCCAGTAGTCCAGAAGCGCCCTATGGCTACACCTTC
CASSPEAPYGYTF
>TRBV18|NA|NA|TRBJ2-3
TGTGCCAGCTCACCACGGGCCCAAGGAAGTCCAGATACGCAGTATTTT
CASSPRAQGSPDTQYF
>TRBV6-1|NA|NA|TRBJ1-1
TGTGCCAGCAGTGTGGTTTTTGGAGTCTTGGCGTTTTCGATGAACACTGAAGCTTTCTTT
CASSVVFGVLAFSMNTEAFF
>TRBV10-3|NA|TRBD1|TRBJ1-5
TGTGCCATCAGTAGACAGGGGGTAGGTCAGCCCCAGCATTTT
CAISRQGVGQPQHF
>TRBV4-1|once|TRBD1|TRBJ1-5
TGCGCCAGCAGCCAATCTACAGGGGTACGTTGGCCCCAGCATTTT
CASSQSTGVRWPQHF
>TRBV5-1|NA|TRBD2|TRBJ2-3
TGCGCCAGCCGCCCGGGGCGGGGGGGCCCAGATACGCAGTATTTT
CASRPGRGGPDTQYF
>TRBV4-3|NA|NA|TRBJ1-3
TGCGCCAGCAGCCAAGATGAGAGGGTATCTGGAAACACCATATATTTT
CASSQDERVSGNTIYF
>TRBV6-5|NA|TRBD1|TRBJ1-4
TGTGCCAGCAGTTACGTTCGACAGGGAACTAATGAAAAACTGTTTTTT
CASSYVRQGTNEKLFF
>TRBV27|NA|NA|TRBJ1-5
TGTGCCAGCAGTTTTGGTCTGGGAGGTCAGCCCCAGCATTTT
CASSFGLGGQPQHF
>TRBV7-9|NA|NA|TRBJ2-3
TGTGCCAGCAGCTTTCCTCGAGCAGATACGCAGTATTTT
CASSFPRADTQYF
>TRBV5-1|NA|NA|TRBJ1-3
TGCGCCAGCAGCCGCGGGAGCTCTGGAAACACCATATATTTT
CASSRGSSGNTIYF
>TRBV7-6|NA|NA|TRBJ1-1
TGTGCCAGCAGCTCCGGACAGAAGGGGCCTGAAGCTTTCTTT
CASSSGQKGPEAFF
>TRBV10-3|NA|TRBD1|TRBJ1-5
TGTGCCATCAGTGCCCAGGGGGCGAGCAATCAGCCCCAGCATTTT
CAISAQGASNQPQHF
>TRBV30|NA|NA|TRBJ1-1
TGTGCCTGGAGTCCTCGCCTTGCGGTTGAAGCTTTCTTT
CAWSPRLAVEAFF
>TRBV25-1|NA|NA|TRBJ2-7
TGTGCCAGCACCGCTCCGAGCTCCTACGAGCAGTACTTC
CASTAPSSYEQYF
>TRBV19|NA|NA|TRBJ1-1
TGTGCCAGTAGTATAAATGGCAGGGTGATGAACACTGAAGCTTTCTTT
CASSINGRVMNTEAFF
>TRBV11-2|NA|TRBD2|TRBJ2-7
TGTGCCAGCAGCTTAGGGCGTATCCGGGGGGGGCTCTACGAGCAGTACTTC
CASSLGRIRGGLYEQYF
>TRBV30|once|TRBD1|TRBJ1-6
TGTGCCTGGACAGGGGGTGGTAAGTCACCCCTCCACTTT
CAWTGGGKSPLHF
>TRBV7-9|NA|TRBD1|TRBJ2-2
TGTGCCAGCAGCTACCGGGACAGGGCCCCGAGGGCCGGGGAGCTGTTTTTT
CASSYRDRAPRAGELFF
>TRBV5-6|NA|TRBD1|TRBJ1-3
TGTGCCAGCAGCTTCGCTTCGACAGGGGGAGGAAACACCATATATTTT
CASSFASTGGGNTIYF
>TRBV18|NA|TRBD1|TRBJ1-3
TGTGCCAGCTCACCGGGGGGACAGGTCTCTGGAAACACCATATATTTT
CASSPGGQVSGNTIYF
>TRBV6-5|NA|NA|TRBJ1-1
TGTGCCAGCAGTTACTCCGTTACCCTTGGGGGGACTGAAGCTTTCTTT
CASSYSVTLGGTEAFF
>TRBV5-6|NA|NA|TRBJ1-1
TGTGCCAGCAGCTTGTCGGGACAAATGAACACTGAAGCTTTCTTT
CASSLSGQMNTEAFF
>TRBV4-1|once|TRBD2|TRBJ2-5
TGCGCCAGCAGCCAAGTACCTAGCGGGGAAGAGACCCAGTACTTC
CASSQVPSGEETQYF
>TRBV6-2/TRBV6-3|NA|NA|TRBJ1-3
TGTGCCAGCAGTCCGGAGGGACTCGGGGGCACCATATATTTT
CASSPEGLGGTIYF
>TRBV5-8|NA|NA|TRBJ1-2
TGTGCCAGCAGCGGTCAGGGGTCGGGCTATGGCTACACCTTC
CASSGQGSGYGYTF
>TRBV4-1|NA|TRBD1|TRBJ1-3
TGCGCCAGCAGCCAATCGGACAGGGGGTTTGGAAACACCATATATTTT
CASSQSDRGFGNTIYF
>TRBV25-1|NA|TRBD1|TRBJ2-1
TGTGCCAGCAGTGTATACCGGGACAGGGGAGGTGTGGAGCAGTTCTTC
CASSVYRDRGGVEQFF
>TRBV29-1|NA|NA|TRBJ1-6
TGCAGCGTTTCTGACGGGACTGTTTCACCCCTCCACTTT
CSVSDGTVSPLHF
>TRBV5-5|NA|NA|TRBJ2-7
TGTGCCAGCAGCTTGGGTACGTACCTAGGGGTAGGGCAGTACTTC
CASSLGTYLGVGQYF
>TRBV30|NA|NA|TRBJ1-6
TGTGCCTGGAGTGGACTTAACTATAATTCACCCCTCCACTTT
CAWSGLNYNSPLHF
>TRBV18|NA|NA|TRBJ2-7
TGTGCCAGCTCACGAGAATACGAGCAGTACTTC
CASSREYEQYF
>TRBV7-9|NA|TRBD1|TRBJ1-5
TGTGCCAGCAGCTCGCAGGGGGCGGATCAGCCCCAGCATTTT
CASSSQGADQPQHF
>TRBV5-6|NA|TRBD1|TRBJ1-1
TGTGCCAGCAGCTGGCTGGACAGGGAGGGCACTGAAGCTTTCTTT
CASSWLDREGTEAFF
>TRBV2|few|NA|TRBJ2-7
TGTGCCACCCAGAAGGGCGGAGGAGGGCTCGACGAGCAGTACTTC
CATQKGGGGLDEQYF
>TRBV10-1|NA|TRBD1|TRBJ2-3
TGCGCCAGCAGTCCAACCGGGACAGGGGTCCGGGATACGCAGTATTTT
CASSPTGTGVRDTQYF
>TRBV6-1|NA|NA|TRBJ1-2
TGTGCCAGCAGTGGAGCTCCTAATGGCTACACCTTC
CASSGAPNGYTF
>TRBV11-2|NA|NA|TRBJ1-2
TGTGCCAGCAGCTTACCCAGGGGCCTTCGGGACTATGGCTACACCTTC
CASSLPRGLRDYGYTF
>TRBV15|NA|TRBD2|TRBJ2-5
TGTGCCACCAGCAGAGGTAGCGGGGCCCAAGAGACCCAGTACTTC
CATSRGSGAQETQYF
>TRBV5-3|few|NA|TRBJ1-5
TGTGCCAGAAGCGGAACCAACAGGGTAAGCAATCAGCCCCAGCATTTT
CARSGTNRVSNQPQHF
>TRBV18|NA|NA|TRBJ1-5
TGTGCCAGCTCACCTAAAGACAGGAGCTATAGCAATCAGCCCCAGCATTTT
CASSPKDRSYSNQPQHF
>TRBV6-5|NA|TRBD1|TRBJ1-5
TGTGCCAGCAGTTGGACAGGGCGCAATCAGCCCCAGCATTTT
CASSWTGRNQPQHF
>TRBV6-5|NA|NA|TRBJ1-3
TGTGCCAGCAGTTACTCACAGGGATCTGGAAACACCATATATTTT
CASSYSQGSGNTIYF
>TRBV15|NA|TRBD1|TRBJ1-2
TGTGCCACCAGTCTACAGGGGTTCGGCTACACCTTC
CATSLQGFGYTF
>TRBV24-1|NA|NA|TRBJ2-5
TGTGCCACCAGTGAACATCCAGGGAACCAGTACTTC
CATSEHPGNQYF
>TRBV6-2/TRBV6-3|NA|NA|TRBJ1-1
TGTGCCAGCGGTTTAATGGGAGGATCTGAAGCTTTCTTT
CASGLMGGSEAFF
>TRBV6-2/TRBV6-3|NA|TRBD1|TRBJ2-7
TGTGCCAGCAGTACCGGGACAGGGGCCTACGAGCAGTACTTC
CASSTGTGAYEQYF
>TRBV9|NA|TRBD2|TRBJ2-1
TGTGCCAGCAGCGTGAGCGGGGGGGTCGATGAGCAGTTCTTC
CASSVSGGVDEQFF
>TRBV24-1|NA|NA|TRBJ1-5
TGTGCCACCAGTGATGACAGCTTCAATCAGCCCCAGCATTTT
CATSDDSFNQPQHF
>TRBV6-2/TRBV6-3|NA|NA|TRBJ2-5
TGTGCCAGCAGTTACTCAGGGCAGGGTGTCCAAGAGACCCAGTACTTC
CASSYSGQGVQETQYF
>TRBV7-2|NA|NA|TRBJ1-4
TGTGCCAGCAGCTACCGTTGGGCCCCAAATCTTAATGAAAAACTGTTTTTT
CASSYRWAPNLNEKLFF
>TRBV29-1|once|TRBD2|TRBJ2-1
TGCAGCCCAACCACGGGAGGGCCCAATGAGCAGTTCTTC
CSPTTGGPNEQFF
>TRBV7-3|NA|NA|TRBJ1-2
TGTGCCAGCAGCTTAGGGGCAGGGAACTACTATGGCTACACCTTC
CASSLGAGNYYGYTF
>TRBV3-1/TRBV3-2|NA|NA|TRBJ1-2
TGTGCCAGCAGCCCGGACTTTTACGGCTACACCTTC
CASSPDFYGYTF
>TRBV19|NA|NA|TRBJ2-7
TGTGCCAGTAGTATAGCGGGCTACGAGCAGTACTTC
CASSIAGYEQYF